Below are 18 T cell receptor beta chains sequenced from a single sample in a study of T cell responses to AZD1222 COVID-19 vaccine. Profiling relied on immunoSEQ multiplex PCR, and the TCRdb table lists in-frame clones only, not all of them. This table has roughly 100,000 clones, almost 85% appearing once. The sample here was peripheral blood, taken on day 0 of AZD1222 vaccination. The receptors come from an adult in good health.

The V and J genes are TRBV2 and TRBJ2-1; TRBD2 is a possible D gene (5 bases). Germline CDR1 is SNHLY and CDR2 is FYNNEI. The ends were cut back, 2 bases at V and 0 bases at J, with 11 bases in the middle. The CDR3 runs to 16 residues. DNA for the CDR3: TGTGCCAGCAGTGAAACCCCTAGCAGCTCCTACAATGAGCAGTTCTTC. It translates to CASSETPSSSYNEQFF.

This clone was found a few times. The chain carries TRBV14 and TRBJ1-5; maybe TRBD1 (5 bases). The germline CDR1 and CDR2 sequences are SGHDN and FVKESK. There are 13 residues in the CDR3. V lost 2 bases and J lost 7, with 9 bases in between. CDR3 nucleotide sequence: TGTGCCAGCAGCCAACAGGAGGGGCAGCCCCAGCATTTT. It codes for CASSQQEGQPQHF.

This sequence joins TRBV11-3 and TRBJ1-4; 8 bases fit TRBD1. The CDR3 contains 15 residues. The ends lost 5 bases at V and 6 bases at J; junction bases unmatched: 8. CDR1 and CDR2 from the germline V gene are SGHNT and YENEEA. The CDR3: CASSPRAGGYEKLFF. In DNA, the CDR3 is TGTGCCAGCAGCCCCAGGGCAGGGGGCTATGAAAAACTGTTTTTT.

The V and J genes are TRBV7-8 and TRBJ1-2, with D possibly being TRBD1 (5 bases). Germline V CDR1 and CDR2: SGHVS, FQNEAQ. Trimming took 5 bases from V and 2 from J, leaving 9 bases between them. This CDR3 comprises 13 residues. Here the CDR3 DNA reads TGTGCCAGCAGCGAAAGGGACAACTATGGCTACACCTTC. Its protein product is CASSERDNYGYTF.

J is TRBJ2-7 and V is TRBV4-1; no firm D call. The CDR3 runs 13 residues. Germline V CDR1 and CDR2: MGHRA, YSYEKL. Trimming left V 0 bases short and J 5 bases short, with 8 bases between. CDR3 nucleotide sequence: TGCGCCAGCAGCCAAGATCCTATAGACGAGCAGTACTTC. Its protein is CASSQDPIDEQYF.

The V and J genes are TRBV4-2 and TRBJ1-2; D gene unclear. V was cut by 0 bases and J by 7 bases, with 18 bases left in between. In germline, CDR1 is LGHNA, CDR2 YNFKEQ. CDR3 size: 16 residues. CDR3 loop: CASSQDGGQIRSGYTF. DNA of the CDR3: TGTGCCAGCAGCCAAGATGGCGGGCAAATACGCAGTGGCTACACCTTC.

The chain is built from TRBV9 and TRBJ2-7, with TRBD2 matching 9 bases. This CDR3 contains 17 residues. Germline V gene data show CDR1 as SGDLS and CDR2 as YYNGEE. V trimming: 0 bases; J trimming: 5 bases; junction bases outside the gene matches: 12. For the CDR3, the DNA is TGTGCCAGCAGCGTAGGGCCCCCGGCGGGAGGGTACCACGAGCAGTACTTC. It specifies CASSVGPPAGGYHEQYF.

The chain links TRBV6-2 or TRBV6-3 to TRBJ2-1; D is ambiguous. The ends were cut back, 3 bases at V and 5 bases at J, with 5 bases in the middle. The CDR3 consists of 12 residues. Germline lookup yields CDR1 MNHEY and CDR2 SVGEGT. CDR3 sequence reads: CASSYQNNEQFF. For the CDR3, the DNA is TGTGCCAGCAGTTATCAGAACAATGAGCAGTTCTTC.

V usage is TRBV3-1 (or the pseudogene TRBV3-2) and J usage is TRBJ2-1; no reliable D call. The CDR3 covers 13 residues. The germline V gene encodes CDR1 LGHDT and CDR2 YNNKEL (reference sequence). V was pared by 4 bases and J by 1 base, with 5 bases between. For the CDR3, the DNA is TGTGCCAGCAGCCGGAGTTCCTACAATGAGCAGTTCTTC. As protein: CASSRSSYNEQFF.

V is TRBV6-2 or TRBV6-3 and J is TRBJ1-4, with D uncertain. Germline CDR1 reads MNHEY; CDR2 reads SVGEGT. The CDR3 length is 13 residues. V lost 2 bases to trimming and J lost 8 bases, with 9 bases between them. The CDR3 spells CASSYGLNEKLFF. The CDR3 DNA is TGTGCCAGCAGTTACGGCCTGAACGAAAAACTGTTTTTT.

Worth noting for this clone: At one end, the junction sequence differs from germline, possibly due to a read error. This chain joins TRBV12-3 or TRBV12-4 and TRBJ1-2; D uncertain. The CDR3 length is 12 residues. The CDR3 bases are TGTGCCAGCACCGAAAATCGAGGGAGGGTAAGGTTC. This gives the protein CASTENRGRVRF.

As concerns this clone: Sequence at one end of the junction differs from germline and may be a read error. V gene TRBV28 combines with J gene TRBJ2-1; TRBD2 agrees at 7 bases. The CDR3 runs to 13 residues. Germline values: CDR1 MDHEN, CDR2 SYDVKM. CDR3 DNA sequence: TGCGCTCACACTAGCGTCTCCTACAATGAGCAGTTCTTC. Residues: CAHTSVSYNEQFF.

The chain uses TRBV7-8 and TRBJ1-2, with D perhaps matching TRBD1 (5 bases). CDR1 and CDR2 from the germline V gene are SGHVS and FQNEAQ. This CDR3 has 13 residues. V lost 3 bases to trimming and J lost 0 bases, with 5 bases between them. This CDR3 reads CASSLDTNYGYTF. The CDR3 region has the DNA TGTGCCAGCAGCTTGGACACTAACTATGGCTACACCTTC.

V usage is TRBV28 and J usage is TRBJ2-7; D might be TRBD2 (5 bases). This CDR3 is 14 amino acids long. Germline loops: CDR1 MDHEN, CDR2 SYDVKM. V gave up 6 bases and J gave up 0 bases, with 12 bases separating them. CDR3 nucleotides: TGTGCCAGCAGCGCCGGACTTCCCTCCTACGAGCAGTACTTC. Residues: CASSAGLPSYEQYF.

This rearrangement joins TRBV6-1 to TRBJ2-3; perhaps TRBD2 as D (5 bases). The germline V and J ends were trimmed by 0 bases and 5 bases, with 12 bases remaining between them. Germline V gene sequence: CDR1 MNHNS, CDR2 SASEGT. This CDR3 spans 15 amino acids. The CDR3 nucleotides read TGTGCCAGCAGTGAAGCGACGAGGGTAGGAGATACGCAGTATTTT. Its protein product is CASSEATRVGDTQYF.

V is TRBV28 and J is TRBJ2-4; D uncertain. V dropped 4 bases and J dropped 3 bases, with 10 bases sitting between them. CDR3 length equals 14 residues. Germline V gene lookup returns CDR1 MDHEN and CDR2 SYDVKM. Here the CDR3 DNA reads TGTGCCAGCAGTTCGGCAGCACACAAAAACATTCAGTACTTC. This gives the protein CASSSAAHKNIQYF.

This chain joins TRBV7-2 and TRBJ1-6; 9 bases map to TRBD1. CDR3 length: 17 amino acids. Looked up from germline, CDR1 is SGHTA and CDR2 is FQGNSA. The ends lost 1 base at V and 9 bases at J; junction bases unmatched: 10. The CDR3 DNA follows: TGTGCCAGCAGCTTAGGGAGAGTCGGGACAGGGCTTTCACCCCTCCACTTT. Protein product: CASSLGRVGTGLSPLHF.

This sequence joins TRBV19 and TRBJ1-2; D is uncertain. There are 13 residues in the CDR3. The germline V and J ends were trimmed by 7 bases and 4 bases, with 13 bases remaining between them. Germline V gene lookup returns CDR1 LNHDA and CDR2 SQIVND (reference sequence). CDR3 sequence reads: CASTKDGSYGYTF. CDR3 in DNA: TGTGCCAGTACCAAGGACGGATCCTATGGCTACACCTTC.